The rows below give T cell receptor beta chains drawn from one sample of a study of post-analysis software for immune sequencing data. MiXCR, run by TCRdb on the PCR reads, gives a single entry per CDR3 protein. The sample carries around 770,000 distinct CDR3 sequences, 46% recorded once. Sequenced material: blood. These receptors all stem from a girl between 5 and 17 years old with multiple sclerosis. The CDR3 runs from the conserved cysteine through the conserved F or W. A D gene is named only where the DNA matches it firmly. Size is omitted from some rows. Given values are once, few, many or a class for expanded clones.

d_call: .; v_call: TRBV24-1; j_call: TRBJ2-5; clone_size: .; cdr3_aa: CATSDTPKETQYF; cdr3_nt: TGTGCCACCAGTGATACACCTAAAGAGACCCAGTACTTC
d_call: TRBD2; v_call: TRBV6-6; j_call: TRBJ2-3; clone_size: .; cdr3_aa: CASVMASGRAGEQYF; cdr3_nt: TGTGCCAGCGTGATGGCTAGCGGGAGGGCCGGTGAGCAGTATTTT
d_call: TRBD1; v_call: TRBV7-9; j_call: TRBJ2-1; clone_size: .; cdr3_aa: CASSKTGGADNEQFF; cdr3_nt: TGTGCCAGCAGCAAAACAGGGGGCGCGGACAATGAGCAGTTCTTC
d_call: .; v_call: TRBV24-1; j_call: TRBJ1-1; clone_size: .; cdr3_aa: CALPRGNTEAFF; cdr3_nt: TGTGCCCTACCCCGGGGGAACACTGAAGCTTTCTTT
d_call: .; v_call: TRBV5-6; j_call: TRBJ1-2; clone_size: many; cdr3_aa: CASSLFGQNYGYTF; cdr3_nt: TGTGCCAGCAGCTTGTTCGGGCAGAACTATGGCTACACCTTC
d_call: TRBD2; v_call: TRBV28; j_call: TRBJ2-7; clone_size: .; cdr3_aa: CASNPSGSGSYEQYF; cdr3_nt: TGTGCCAGCAACCCCAGCGGGAGTGGTTCCTACGAGCAGTACTTC
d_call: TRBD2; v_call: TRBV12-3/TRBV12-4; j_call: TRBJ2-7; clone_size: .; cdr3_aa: CTSSLGLAGGSQYF; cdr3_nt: TGTACCAGCAGCCTGGGACTAGCGGGAGGCTCACAGTACTTC
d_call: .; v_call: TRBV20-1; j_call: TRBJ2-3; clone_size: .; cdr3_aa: CSARPGLSTDTQYF; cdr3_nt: TGCAGTGCTAGACCGGGACTCAGCACAGATACGCAGTATTTT
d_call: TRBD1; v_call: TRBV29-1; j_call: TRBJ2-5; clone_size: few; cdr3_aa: CSVAQGEFGFSETQYF; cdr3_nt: TGCAGCGTTGCACAGGGGGAATTCGGGTTTTCGGAGACCCAGTACTTC
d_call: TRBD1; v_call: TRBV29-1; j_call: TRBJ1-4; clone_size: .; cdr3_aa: CSVGGQGAATNEKLFF; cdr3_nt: TGCAGCGTTGGGGGACAGGGGGCCGCAACTAATGAAAAACTGTTTTTT
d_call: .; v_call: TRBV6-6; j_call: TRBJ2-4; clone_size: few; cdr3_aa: CASSYSGHEGEQYF; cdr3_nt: TGTGCCAGCAGTTACTCGGGCCACGAGGGGGAGCAGTACTTC
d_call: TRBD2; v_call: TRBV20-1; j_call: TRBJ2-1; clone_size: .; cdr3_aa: CSARAPRSGRRNEQFF; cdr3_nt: TGCAGTGCTAGAGCCCCCCGGAGCGGGAGAAGGAATGAGCAGTTCTTC
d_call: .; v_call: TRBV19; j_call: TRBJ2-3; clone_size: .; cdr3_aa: CASSTPQGDTQYF; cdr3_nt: TGTGCCAGTAGTACACCACAGGGAGATACGCAGTATTTT
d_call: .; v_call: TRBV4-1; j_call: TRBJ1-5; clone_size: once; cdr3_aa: CASSQVADGSSNQPQHF; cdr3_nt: TGCGCCAGCAGCCAAGTGGCCGACGGATCTAGCAATCAGCCCCAGCATTTT
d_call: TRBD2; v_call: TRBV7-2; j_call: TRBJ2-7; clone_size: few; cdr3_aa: CASSLSGGPYEQYF; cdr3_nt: TGTGCCAGCAGTCTGTCGGGAGGGCCATACGAGCAGTACTTC
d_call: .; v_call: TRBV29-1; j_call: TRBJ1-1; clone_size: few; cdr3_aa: CSVHRGRGTEAFF; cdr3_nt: TGCAGCGTCCATCGGGGGCGCGGAACTGAAGCTTTCTTT
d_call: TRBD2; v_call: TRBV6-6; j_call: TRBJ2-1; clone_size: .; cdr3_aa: CASSGGREGVNEQFF; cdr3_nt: TGTGCCAGCTCCGGAGGGCGGGAGGGCGTCAATGAGCAGTTCTTC
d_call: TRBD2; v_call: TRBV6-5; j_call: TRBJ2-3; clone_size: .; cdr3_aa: CASSYSRSSGASTDTQYF; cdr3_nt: TGTGCCAGCAGTTACTCGAGATCGAGCGGGGCTAGCACAGATACGCAGTATTTT
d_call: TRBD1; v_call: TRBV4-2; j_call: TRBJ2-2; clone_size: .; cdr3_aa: CASSPRGQGPTGELFF; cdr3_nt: TGTGCCAGCAGTCCCAGGGGACAGGGGCCCACCGGGGAGCTGTTTTTT
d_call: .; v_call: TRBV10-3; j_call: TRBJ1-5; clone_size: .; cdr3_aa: CAINGGFNQPQHF; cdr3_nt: TGTGCCATCAATGGGGGGTTCAATCAGCCCCAGCATTTT
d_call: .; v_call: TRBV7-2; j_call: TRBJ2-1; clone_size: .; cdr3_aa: CASSLVGEGSNEQFF; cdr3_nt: TGTGCCAGCAGCTTAGTAGGCGAGGGTAGCAATGAGCAGTTCTTC
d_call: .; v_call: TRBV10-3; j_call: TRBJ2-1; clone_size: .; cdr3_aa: CAISESGRMDEQFF; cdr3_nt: TGTGCCATCAGTGAGTCGGGGAGGATGGATGAGCAGTTCTTC
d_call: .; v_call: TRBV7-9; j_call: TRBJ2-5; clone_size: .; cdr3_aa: CASSLAGSETQYF; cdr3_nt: TGTGCCAGCAGCTTAGCAGGTTCCGAGACCCAGTACTTC
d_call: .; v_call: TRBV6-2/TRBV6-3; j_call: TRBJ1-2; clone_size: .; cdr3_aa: CASSYSQGHGYTF; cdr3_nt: TGTGCCAGCAGTTACTCACAGGGTCATGGCTACACCTTC
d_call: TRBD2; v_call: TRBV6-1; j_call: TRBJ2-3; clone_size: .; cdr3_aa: CASTKTSGRTPSTDTQYF; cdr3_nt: TGTGCCAGCACCAAGACTAGCGGGAGGACCCCTAGCACAGATACGCAGTATTTT
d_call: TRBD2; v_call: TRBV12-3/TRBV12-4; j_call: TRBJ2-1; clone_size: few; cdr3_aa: CASSFASGRPNEQFF; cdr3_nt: TGTGCCAGCAGTTTCGCCAGCGGGAGGCCCAATGAGCAGTTCTTC
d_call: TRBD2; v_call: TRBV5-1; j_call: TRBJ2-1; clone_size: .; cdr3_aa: CASSLGLAGGYDRNEQFF; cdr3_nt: TGCGCCAGCAGCTTGGGGCTAGCGGGAGGATATGATAGGAATGAGCAGTTCTTC
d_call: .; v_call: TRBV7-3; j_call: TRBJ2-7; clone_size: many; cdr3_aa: CASSYDSFSYEQYF; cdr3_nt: TGTGCCAGCAGCTACGACAGTTTCTCCTACGAGCAGTACTTC
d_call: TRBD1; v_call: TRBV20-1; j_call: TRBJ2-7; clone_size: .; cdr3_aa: CSAIPGQGFSYEQYF; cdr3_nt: TGCAGTGCTATCCCGGGACAGGGGTTTTCCTACGAGCAGTACTTC
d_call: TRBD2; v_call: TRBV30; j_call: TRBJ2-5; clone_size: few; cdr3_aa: CAWSTAGGPETQYF; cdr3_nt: TGTGCCTGGAGTACAGCGGGAGGGCCGGAGACCCAGTACTTC
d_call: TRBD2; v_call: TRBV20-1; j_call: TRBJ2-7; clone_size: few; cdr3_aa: CSASLAESSYEQYF; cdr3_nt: TGCAGTGCTAGTCTAGCGGAAAGCTCCTACGAGCAGTACTTC
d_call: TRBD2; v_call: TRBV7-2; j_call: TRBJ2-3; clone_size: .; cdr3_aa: CASSLVGRADTQYF; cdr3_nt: TGTGCCAGCAGCTTAGTGGGGAGGGCAGATACGCAGTATTTT
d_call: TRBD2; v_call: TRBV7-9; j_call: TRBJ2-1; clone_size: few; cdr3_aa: CASSPGAGAYNEQFF; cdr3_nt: TGTGCCAGCAGCCCTGGAGCGGGAGCCTACAATGAGCAGTTCTTC
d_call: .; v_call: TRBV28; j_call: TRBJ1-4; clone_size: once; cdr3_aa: CASRNGSDRTSPTANEKLFF; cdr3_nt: TGTGCCAGCAGGAATGGTTCCGACAGAACATCGCCTACAGCTAATGAAAAACTGTTTTTT
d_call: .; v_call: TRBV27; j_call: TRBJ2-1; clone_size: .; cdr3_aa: CASSVDRIEPPSKQFF; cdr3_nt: TGTGCCAGCAGTGTCGACAGAATAGAGCCCCCCTCCAAGCAGTTCTTC
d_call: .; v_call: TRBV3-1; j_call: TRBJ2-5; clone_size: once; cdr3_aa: CASSHGGDWRETQYF; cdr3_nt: TGTGCCAGCAGCCACGGAGGGGACTGGAGGGAGACCCAGTACTTC
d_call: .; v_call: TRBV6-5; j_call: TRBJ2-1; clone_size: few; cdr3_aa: CASSRDSSARFNEQFF; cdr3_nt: TGTGCCAGCAGTCGGGACTCGTCAGCCCGGTTCAATGAGCAGTTCTTC
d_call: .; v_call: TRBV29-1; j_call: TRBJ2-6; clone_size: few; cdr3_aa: CSILGAGANVLTF; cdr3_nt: TGCAGCATCCTAGGGGCAGGGGCCAACGTCCTGACTTTC
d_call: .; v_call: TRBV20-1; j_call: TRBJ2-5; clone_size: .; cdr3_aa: CSARAPLKETQYF; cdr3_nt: TGCAGTGCTAGAGCCCCGTTAAAAGAGACCCAGTACTTC